This T cell receptor beta chain was captured in a study of OX40 agonist ivuxolimab in advanced cancers. The overall study: Patients receiving dose escalation had hepatocellular carcinoma, melanoma, renal cell or head and neck cancer. Study-wide results and limits: Partial responders treated at 0.1-3.0 mg/kg exhibited clonal expansion among the lowest measured. Normalized expansion of T-cell clones was also low for some nonresponders.

Baseline, cycle 4 day 1, and cycle 7 day 1 were the blood sampling points. Clones were read by immunoSEQ multiplex PCR, and TCRdb kept only the in-frame ones, dropping some. The sample lists fewer than 50,000 clones, 80% to 90% occurring once. Notes on this clone: The antigen is undetermined.

The CDR3 contains 14 residues. CDR1 and CDR2 from the germline V gene are SGDLS and YYNGEE. Trimming removed 0 bases from V and 2 bases from J, with 8 bases in between. The sample in question was CD4+ or CD8+ T cells sorted from blood, obtained in a trial of the OX40 agonist ivuxolimab. The chain uses TRBV9 and TRBJ1-1; no firm D call. The clonotype comes from an adult with an advanced solid tumor such as melanoma, head and neck, liver or kidney cancer. CDR3 DNA: TGTGCCAGCAGCGTAGGAGAACCCAACACTGAAGCTTTCTTT. It encodes CASSVGEPNTEAFF.